The entry below describes one T cell receptor (beta chain). What it binds is not known. This entry belongs to a study of T cell responses to AZD1222 COVID-19 vaccine. Study results and limitations: It should be noted that donors were predominantly white British and more often female, and clonal diversity was possibly underestimated.

Germline loops: CDR1 MNHEY, CDR2 SVGAGI. The ends were cut back, 8 bases at V and 2 bases at J, with 13 bases in the middle. CDR3 length equals 14 residues. Sequencing was performed with immunoSEQ multiplex PCR; in TCRdb, only in-frame clones are kept and a portion is missing. The sample records 110,000 or so clones, around 90% being singletons. The sequencing here drew on peripheral blood, taken on day 0 of AZD1222 vaccination. The chain employs TRBV6-5 and TRBJ1-5, with D hard to call. This receptor was taken from an adult in good health. In nucleotides, the CDR3 is TGTGCCAGCCGTTCTTCAGCGGGCAATCAGCCCCAGCATTTT. Encoded protein: CASRSSAGNQPQHF.